These 30 T cell receptor beta chains were all obtained from the same sample, sequenced in a study of response to subunit inactivated influenza vaccine. In TCRdb, the RT-PCR reads were re-called with MiXCR into one record per CDR3 protein. The sample holds roughly 180,000 distinct CDR3 sequences, about 9% seen once. The sequences come from non-naive T cells sorted from PBMCs, collected on the day of vaccination. The receptor set was obtained from a man aged 45 to 65 who received an inactivated influenza vaccine.

V gene TRBV5-1 combines with J gene TRBJ1-1, with TRBD1 as a possible D gene (5 bases). Germline CDR1 and CDR2: SGHRS and YFSETQ. V was shortened by 6 bases and J by 5 bases, with 14 bases between the two germline ends. The CDR3 runs to 13 residues. CDR3 residues: CASKRGVSTEAFF. Here the CDR3 DNA reads TGCGCCAGCAAACGAGGGGTGAGTACTGAAGCTTTCTTT.

This clonotype turned up a few times. The chain employs TRBV28 and TRBJ1-2; TRBD1 is a possible D gene (5 bases). CDR1 and CDR2 from the germline V gene are MDHEN and SYDVKM. The V end lost 7 bases, the J end lost 0 bases, and 15 bases lay between the germline ends. The CDR3 is 15 amino acids. The CDR3, as DNA: TGTGCCAGCACCGAAACAGGCGCTTCTAACTATGGCTACACCTTC. Amino acids: CASTETGASNYGYTF.

This clonotype was detected only a few times. Here the CDR3 reads CASSLGSYNEKLFF. The CDR3 DNA follows: TGCGCCAGCAGTCTAGGCAGCTATAATGAAAAACTGTTTTTT. The J gene is TRBJ1-4, the V gene TRBV5-1, with D unclear. The germline gives CDR1 SGHRS, CDR2 YFSETQ. The ends were cut back, 5 bases at V and 4 bases at J, with 12 bases in the middle. The length of the CDR3 is 14 residues.

This clonotype was recorded many times. The chain recombines TRBV11-2 with TRBJ1-1, with D uncertain. This CDR3 has 19 residues. Between the trimmed V and J ends, which lost 1 base and 1 base, there was a span of 22 bases. Germline V gene lookup returns CDR1 SGHAT and CDR2 FQNNGV. CDR3: CASSLVLAGSASSNTEAFF. CDR3 in DNA: TGTGCCAGCAGCTTAGTCTTGGCAGGCTCTGCTTCTTCGAACACTGAAGCTTTCTTT. The full variable domain, rest sourced from reference TRBV11-2 and TRBJ1-1, is EAGVAQSPRYKIIEKRQSVAFWCNPISGHATLYWYQQILGQGPKLLIQFQNNGVVDDSQLPKDRFSAERLKGVDSTLKIQPAKLEDSAVYLCASSLVLAGSASSNTEAFFGQGTRLTVV.

This clonotype was recorded a few times. The chain is built from TRBV28 and TRBJ1-5, with 7 positions matching TRBD1. CDR1 is MDHEN, CDR2 SYDVKM, per germline. With V trimmed by 9 bases and J by 4 bases, 6 bases remained unmatched. CDR3 length: 13 residues. The DNA for the CDR3 is TGTGCCAGTGTGCGGGACAGAAATCAGCCCCAGCATTTT. Amino acid sequence: CASVRDRNQPQHF. Full variable domain (missing parts from reference TRBV28 and TRBJ1-5): DVKVTQSSRYLVKRTGEKVFLECVQDMDHENMFWYRQDPGLGLRLIYFSYDVKMKEKGDIPEGYSVSREKKERFSLILESASTNQTSMYLCASVRDRNQPQHFGDGTRLSIL.

This clonotype was counted only a few times. The genes are TRBV5-1 and TRBJ1-5, with D possibly being TRBD1 (6 bases). Germline V gene data show CDR1 as SGHRS and CDR2 as YFSETQ. The CDR3 runs to 15 residues. Trimming cost V 2 bases and J 3 bases, with 12 bases left between them. The CDR3 protein is CASSLNGQYNQPQHF. CDR3 sequence (DNA): TGCGCCAGCAGCTTAAACGGACAGTACAATCAGCCCCAGCATTTT.

The rearrangement links TRBV3-1 to TRBJ2-6, with D hard to call. Germline CDR1 reads LGHDT; CDR2 reads YNNKEL (reference sequence). Deletions cut 0 bases from V and 3 bases from J, with 9 bases between. This CDR3 spans 16 amino acids. The CDR3: CASSQDGSFGANVLTF. The CDR3 DNA follows: TGTGCCAGCAGCCAAGATGGGTCTTTTGGGGCCAACGTCCTGACTTTC.

In DNA, the CDR3 is TGTGCCAGCAGCAACCGGGACAGGGGACCCTACGAGCAGTACTTC. It translates to CASSNRDRGPYEQYF. The genes are TRBV21-1 and TRBJ2-7; TRBD1 is taken as the D call from the table, unchecked against the DNA. TRBV21-1 is assigned pseudogene status. This CDR3 region has 15 residues.

This clonotype showed up just a few times. CDR3 nucleotides: TGTGCCAGCAGCTTGTCAAGGGGCGAGGAGACCCAGTACTTC. Amino acid sequence: CASSLSRGEETQYF. This chain joins TRBV5-4 and TRBJ2-5; weak D call: TRBD1 (5 bases). CDR1 is SGHNT, CDR2 YYREEE, per germline (reference sequence). The CDR3 runs to 14 residues. The V gene lost 1 base and the J gene lost 5 bases, with 12 bases spanning the gap.

This clonotype was counted a few times. The V gene is TRBV28, the J gene TRBJ2-4; 7 bases map to TRBD2. Germline V gene data show CDR1 as MDHEN and CDR2 as SYDVKM. V lost 3 bases to trimming and J lost 0 bases; unmatched junction nucleotides: 5. The CDR3 contains 16 residues. CDR3 sequence reads: CASSFPLAGAKNIQYF. CDR3 nucleotides: TGTGCCAGCAGTTTCCCCTTAGCGGGAGCCAAAAACATTCAGTACTTC.

Only a few counts were recorded for this clonotype. The chain links TRBV6-1 to TRBJ2-2; D perhaps matches TRBD1 (6 bases). Trimming stripped 4 bases from V and 7 bases from J, with 16 bases between. This CDR3 spans 15 amino acids. Germline V gives CDR1 MNHNS, CDR2 SASEGT. The CDR3 DNA is TGTGCCAGCAGTGGACAGGTGGAGAAGGTCGGGGAGCTGTTTTTT. Amino acids: CASSGQVEKVGELFF.

This clonotype came up a few times. This sequence joins TRBV7-3 and TRBJ2-1; maybe TRBD2 (6 bases). The germline V gene has CDR1 SGHTA and CDR2 FQGTGA. The length of the CDR3 is 14 residues. Trimming removed 3 bases from V and 6 bases from J, with 12 bases in between. The DNA for the CDR3 is TGTGCCAGCAGCTTGACCGGGGGAACCAATGAGCAGTTCTTC. Translating it yields CASSLTGGTNEQFF.

The V gene is TRBV11-2, the J gene TRBJ2-7, with TRBD1 matching over 8 bases. Per germline, CDR1 SGHAT and CDR2 FQNNGV. The CDR3 is 13 residues long. With 4 bases clipped from V and 6 bases from J, the junction kept 5 bases outside the gene matches. The CDR3 here is CASSWKTGVEQYF. The CDR3 bases are TGTGCCAGCAGCTGGAAGACAGGGGTCGAGCAGTACTTC.

This clonotype was detected a few times. The chain carries TRBV6-5 and TRBJ2-3; the D is unclear. Germline V CDR1 and CDR2: MNHEY, SVGAGI. Trimming removed 0 bases at V and 0 bases at J, with 13 bases between. The CDR3 has 17 residues. For the CDR3, the DNA is TGTGCCAGCAGTTACTCCCTCGGACGGATTAGCACAGATACGCAGTATTTT. It specifies CASSYSLGRISTDTQYF.

This clonotype was counted at least ten times. The chain links TRBV7-2 to TRBJ2-5; 8 bases line up with TRBD1. There are 15 residues in the CDR3. CDR1 is SGHTA and CDR2 is FQGNSA in the germline V gene. After removal of 5 bases from V and 1 base from J, the junction contained 6 bases not matched to a gene. Here the CDR3 reads CASSAQTGVQETQYF. The CDR3 bases are TGTGCCAGCAGCGCTCAGACAGGGGTCCAAGAGACCCAGTACTTC.

Only a few counts were recorded for this clonotype. The gene calls are TRBV12-3 or TRBV12-4 and TRBJ2-7, with 9 bases lining up with TRBD1. The length of the CDR3 is 14 residues. Unmatched junction bases numbered 7, after V lost 5 bases and J lost 5 bases. As DNA, the CDR3 is TGTGCCAGCAGTCGGACAGGGGAAATCCACGAGCAGTACTTC. Translation: CASSRTGEIHEQYF.

This clonotype was recorded many times. The rearrangement uses TRBV10-3 and TRBJ2-7; the D gene is possibly TRBD2 (5 bases). Per the germline V gene, CDR1 is ENHRY and CDR2 is SYGVKD. Trimming removed 3 bases at V and 0 bases at J, with 9 bases between. There are 14 residues in the CDR3. The CDR3 nucleotides are TGTGCCATCAGTGACGCGGGTGGCTCCTACGAGCAGTACTTC. It yields the protein CAISDAGGSYEQYF.

Concerning this clonotype itself: This could be a read error, since a much larger clone is one nucleotide away. The V gene is TRBV5-5, the J gene TRBJ1-2; TRBD1 might be the D (5 bases). Per germline, CDR1 SGHKS and CDR2 YYEKEE (reference sequence). The V end lost 0 bases, the J end lost 4 bases, and 13 bases lay between the germline ends. The CDR3 covers 15 residues. In DNA form, the CDR3 reads TGTGCCAGCAGCTTGGTTGTTGCGCAGGGCTATGGCTACACCTTC. It yields the protein CASSLVVAQGYGYTF. Based on the CDR3 plus reference TRBV5-5 and TRBJ1-2, the full variable domain is DAGVTQSPTHLIKTRGQQVTLRCSPISGHKSVSWYQQVLGQGPQFIFQYYEKEERGRGNFPDRFSARQFPNYSSELNVNALLLGDSALYLCASSLVVAQGYGYTFGSGTRLTVV.

V is TRBV20-1 and J is TRBJ1-5; no definite D call. Trimming took off 4 bases at V and 0 bases at J, with 4 bases between the two ends. The CDR3 runs to 12 residues. CDR1 and CDR2 from the germline V gene are DFQATT and SNEGSKA (reference sequence). Written as DNA, the CDR3 is TGCAGTGCTACCGTTAGCAATCAGCCCCAGCATTTT. It is translated as CSATVSNQPQHF.

The sample holds a few counts of this clonotype. The gene calls are TRBV28 and TRBJ2-3, with TRBD1 matching over 7 bases. Unmatched junction bases numbered 8, after V lost 1 base and J lost 4 bases. CDR3 length: 16 amino acids. Germline V gives CDR1 MDHEN, CDR2 SYDVKM. CDR3 protein: CASSLSQGVEADTQYF. CDR3 nucleotides: TGTGCCAGCAGTTTATCCCAGGGGGTGGAGGCAGATACGCAGTATTTT.

This clonotype was counted a few times. The chain has TRBV7-3 and TRBJ1-3; D uncertain. Per germline, CDR1 SGHTA and CDR2 FQGTGA. Trimming shortened V by 0 bases and J by 8 bases, and 11 bases separated the two germline ends. CDR3 length: 14 amino acids. The CDR3, as DNA: TGTGCCAGCAGCTTAACGGGAGCCGGGGACACCATATATTTT. Amino acid sequence: CASSLTGAGDTIYF.

Many counts were recorded for this clonotype. The J gene is TRBJ2-3, the V gene TRBV7-2, with 7 bases aligning to TRBD2. CDR1 SGHTA and CDR2 FQGNSA come from the germline V gene. The J segment lost 5 bases and the V segment lost 6 bases, leaving 8 bases of the junction unmatched. The CDR3 is 14 residues long. CDR3 nucleotide sequence: TGTGCCAGCAGGAGGACCGGGGGGATAGATACGCAGTATTTT. Translation: CASRRTGGIDTQYF.

The gene calls are TRBV20-1 and TRBJ2-5, with 13 bases that match TRBD2. The length of the CDR3 is 16 residues. CDR1 and CDR2 (germline): DFQATT, SNEGSKA (reference sequence). The V gene end was trimmed by 6 bases and the J gene end by 4 bases; junction bases not matched to a gene: 11. The CDR3, as DNA: TGCAGTGCCCCAGCCGAACTAGCGGGGGGGATAGAGACCCAGTACTTC. Protein product: CSAPAELAGGIETQYF.

This clonotype was seen more than once but under ten times. This chain connects TRBV6-1 to TRBJ2-7; 8 nucleotides agree with TRBD1. Germline loops: CDR1 MNHNS, CDR2 SASEGT. Unmatched junction bases numbered 12, after V lost 7 bases and J lost 1 base. The length of the CDR3 is 16 residues. The CDR3 DNA sequence: TGTGCCAGCACCTCATCACACCGGGACAGGTCCTACGAGCAGTACTTC. Amino acids: CASTSSHRDRSYEQYF.

In DNA form, the CDR3 reads TGCAGCGTTGACTACAGGGATGGCTACACCTTC. It encodes CSVDYRDGYTF. This chain links TRBV29-1 with TRBJ1-2; possibly TRBD1 for D (6 bases). The CDR3 runs 11 residues. From germline, CDR1 is SQVTM and CDR2 ANQGSEA. With 3 bases removed from V and 6 bases from J, the gap between germline ends came to 8 bases.

This clonotype appeared a few times. CDR3 protein: CASSSGTPAGEQYF. The DNA of the CDR3 is TGTGCCAGCAGTTCTGGGACGCCGGCGGGAGAGCAGTACTTC. The J gene is TRBJ2-7, the V gene TRBV6-5; D might be TRBD2 (6 bases). Germline lookup yields CDR1 MNHEY and CDR2 SVGAGI. This CDR3 has 14 amino acids. Trimming cost V 4 bases and J 7 bases, with 17 bases left between them.

The chain joins TRBV11-2 to TRBJ2-3; 9 positions agree with TRBD2. V gave up 5 bases and J gave up 6 bases; unmatched junction bases: 15. CDR1 and CDR2 from the germline V gene are SGHAT and FQNNGV. The CDR3 has 17 residues. CDR3 in DNA: TGTGCCAGCAGCCGACTAAGCGGGGGGCTAAAAAGGGATACGCAGTATTTT. Its translation: CASSRLSGGLKRDTQYF.

This clonotype was counted only a few times. The rearrangement uses TRBV6-2 or TRBV6-3 and TRBJ2-1; 8 nucleotides agree with TRBD2. J gave up 8 bases and V 5 bases, and 8 bases lay outside the gene matches. The CDR3 has 14 amino acids. Germline loops: CDR1 MNHEY, CDR2 SVGEGT. The CDR3 nucleotides are TGTGCCAGCAGTGACCGTAGCGGGGCCTATGAGCAGTTCTTC. Protein product: CASSDRSGAYEQFF.

This clonotype was seen repeatedly, ten times or more. This chain connects TRBV5-5 to TRBJ2-2; D is undetermined. This CDR3 region has 16 residues. V was shortened by 4 bases and J by 0 bases, with 13 bases between the two germline ends. Looked up from germline, CDR1 is SGHKS and CDR2 is YYEKEE (reference sequence). The CDR3 sequence is CASSTGAVANTGELFF. CDR3 sequence (DNA): TGTGCCAGCAGCACGGGCGCAGTAGCGAACACCGGGGAGCTGTTTTTT.

The chain uses TRBV4-3 and TRBJ2-2, with D hard to call. This CDR3 contains 14 residues. Germline-derived CDR1 and CDR2 are LGHNA and YSLEER. V lost 0 bases and J 6 bases, leaving 8 bases between the germline ends. CDR3 loop: CASSQETPAGELFF. DNA of the CDR3: TGCGCCAGCAGCCAAGAAACCCCGGCCGGGGAGCTGTTTTTT.